This is a list of T cell receptor beta chains from one sample in a study of blood T cell repertoires in COVID-19. Repertoires were generated with immunoSEQ multiplex PCR, while TCRdb's copy carries only in-frame clones and drops some. Of approximately 240,000 clones listed, roughly 90% are singletons. Sequencing was done on a sample of PBMCs or T cells enriched from blood (not recorded which). These receptors all come from a woman in her 30s with acute COVID-19. Each CDR3 is given with its conserved first and last residue. D genes are given only for firm matches. Expanded clones are given a class, and other clones once, few, many or no size at all.

v_call	d_call	j_call	clone_size	cdr3_nt	cdr3_aa
TRBV19	-	TRBJ1-1	many	TGTGCCAGTAGTATAGATTTAGCGGCAGTGTGGATGGCTGAAGCTTTCTTT	CASSIDLAAVWMAEAFF
TRBV4-1	-	TRBJ1-3	-	TGCGCCAGCAGCCAGGAGGCTCCGGGGTCTGGAAACACCATATATTTT	CASSQEAPGSGNTIYF
TRBV19	TRBD1	TRBJ2-7	-	TGTGCCAGTAGTCTCGACAGGGTATTCGACGAGCAGTACTTC	CASSLDRVFDEQYF
TRBV7-3	TRBD2	TRBJ2-1	-	TGTGCCAGCAGCTTATACGGGAGGGCCGATAATGAGCAGTTCTTC	CASSLYGRADNEQFF
TRBV24-1	-	TRBJ1-1	-	TGTGCCACCAGCCTCGGGAGTACTGAAGCTTTCTTT	CATSLGSTEAFF
TRBV4-3	TRBD1	TRBJ1-2	-	TGCGCCAGCAGCCAATGGACAGGGGGAATGACGGGCTACACCTTC	CASSQWTGGMTGYTF
TRBV6-5	-	TRBJ2-3	-	TGTGCCAGCAGTTTGGGCGGGAGCACAGATACGCAGTATTTT	CASSLGGSTDTQYF
TRBV19	TRBD1	TRBJ2-2	-	TGTGCCAGTAGAGGGACAGCGAACACCGGGGAGCTGTTTTTT	CASRGTANTGELFF
TRBV3-1/TRBV3-2	-	TRBJ1-3	-	TGTGCCAGCAGCCAAGCCCCCGACATAGACTCTGGAAACACCATATATTTT	CASSQAPDIDSGNTIYF
TRBV5-4	-	TRBJ2-7	-	TGTGCCAGCAGCGACTCCGGGATCCGGGGGTCCGAGCAGTACTTC	CASSDSGIRGSEQYF
TRBV7-9	TRBD2	TRBJ2-2	-	TGTGCCAGCAGCTACCAAGCGGGAGGGCATCACACCGGGGAGCTGTTTTTT	CASSYQAGGHHTGELFF
TRBV28	-	TRBJ2-1	-	TGTGCCAGCAGTTTGTCTATGCCCTCCTACAATGAGCAGTTCTTC	CASSLSMPSYNEQFF
TRBV19	-	TRBJ2-1	once	TGTGCCAGTATGTTAGGGGTAGGTTACAATGAGCAGTTCTTC	CASMLGVGYNEQFF
TRBV7-2	TRBD2	TRBJ2-3	-	TGTGCCAGCAGCTTACGGGACTATAGCACAGATACGCAGTATTTT	CASSLRDYSTDTQYF
TRBV7-9	-	TRBJ2-2	-	TGTGCCAGCAGCTTAACCGACAGGAAGGGCACCGGGGAGCTGTTTTTT	CASSLTDRKGTGELFF
TRBV5-1	TRBD2	TRBJ2-3	-	TGCGCCAGCAGCCCGGGACTAGCGGGGCCGACAGATACGCAGTATTTT	CASSPGLAGPTDTQYF
TRBV10-3	-	TRBJ1-1	-	TGTGCCATACAGGGTTTGTCCCCAAACACTGAAGCTTTCTTT	CAIQGLSPNTEAFF
TRBV13	-	TRBJ2-1	-	TGTGCCAGCAGCGGAGCCCCCCGGGACTCCCATTACAATGAGCAGTTCTTC	CASSGAPRDSHYNEQFF
TRBV6-5	TRBD1	TRBJ1-1	-	TGTGCCAGCAGCTCCGACAGGGCCACTGAAGCTTTCTTT	CASSSDRATEAFF
TRBV30	-	TRBJ1-1	-	TGTGCCTGGAGTAACGGGTCACCTGAAGCTTTCTTT	CAWSNGSPEAFF
TRBV27	-	TRBJ2-1	-	TGTGCCAGCAGGGGGACTCTCGGTGAGCAGTTCTTC	CASRGTLGEQFF
TRBV2	-	TRBJ1-1	-	TGTGCCAGCAACAGAGGGAAGGGGACATCGAACACTGAAGCTTTCTTT	CASNRGKGTSNTEAFF
TRBV5-4	TRBD1	TRBJ1-4	-	TGTGCCAGCAGCCCGGACAGGGCAACTAATGAAAAACTGTTTTTT	CASSPDRATNEKLFF
TRBV3-1/TRBV3-2	TRBD2	TRBJ2-3	-	TGTGCCAGCAGCCCAAGTCCTAGCGGGGGGAACGCAGATACGCAGTATTTT	CASSPSPSGGNADTQYF
TRBV6-5	TRBD2	TRBJ2-5	-	TGTGCCAGCAGTTACATGGCTAGCGGGACTGGGGAGACCCAGTACTTC	CASSYMASGTGETQYF
TRBV28	TRBD2	TRBJ2-3	-	TGTGCCAGCAGTTTGGCGGGAGTTGGTACAGATACGCAGTATTTT	CASSLAGVGTDTQYF
TRBV7-3	-	TRBJ2-6	-	TGTGCCAGCAGCCCCCAGGGTCCTGGGGCCAACGTCCTGACTTTC	CASSPQGPGANVLTF
TRBV2	TRBD1	TRBJ1-5	-	TGTGCCAGCAGTTTCACAGGGGTTGGTCAGCCCCAGCATTTT	CASSFTGVGQPQHF
TRBV7-2	-	TRBJ1-1	-	TGTGCCAGCAGCCCCCACCAGGGAGGTACTGAAGCTTTCTTT	CASSPHQGGTEAFF
TRBV7-9	TRBD2	TRBJ2-1	-	TGTGCCAGCGGAACAACTAGCGGTAATGAGCAGTTCTTC	CASGTTSGNEQFF
TRBV3-1/TRBV3-2	TRBD2	TRBJ2-7	-	TGTGCCAGCAGCCAGGTAGCGGGACTCGGAGAGCAGTACTTC	CASSQVAGLGEQYF
TRBV2	TRBD2	TRBJ2-3	-	TGTGCCAGCATCGCGGGAGCCGATACGCAGTATTTT	CASIAGADTQYF
TRBV7-2	-	TRBJ1-1	once	TGTGCCAGCAGACCCCAGACAGGTATGAACACTGAAGCTTTCTTT	CASRPQTGMNTEAFF
TRBV27	-	TRBJ1-6	-	TGTGCCAGCAGTCCCACAGGGAATTCACCCCTCCACTTT	CASSPTGNSPLHF
TRBV6-2/TRBV6-3	-	TRBJ1-6	-	TGTGCCAGCAGTTACTCGATAGTAGCGGGGGGATATAATTCACCCCTCCACTTT	CASSYSIVAGGYNSPLHF
TRBV7-2	-	TRBJ1-1	-	TGTGCCAGCAGCTTATTACAGGGGAACACTGAAGCTTTCTTT	CASSLLQGNTEAFF
TRBV6-5	-	TRBJ2-3	-	TGTGCCAGCGGCCTGGCGGGGGCGGGAGATACGCAGTATTTT	CASGLAGAGDTQYF
TRBV9	TRBD2	TRBJ2-1	-	TGTGCCAGCAGCGTAGATGGCGGGGGGCCGAGCTCCTACAATGAGCAGTTCTTC	CASSVDGGGPSSYNEQFF
TRBV6-1	-	TRBJ1-3	-	TGTGCCAGCAGTGAAGGTATTCGAAACACCATATATTTT	CASSEGIRNTIYF
TRBV29-1	TRBD2	TRBJ2-1	-	TGCAGCGTTGAAGAACTAGCGGGAGTCGTGGGCAATGAGCAGTTCTTC	CSVEELAGVVGNEQFF
TRBV5-1	TRBD1	TRBJ1-5	few	TGCGCCAGCAGCCCACAGGGGATGAATCAGCCCCAGCATTTT	CASSPQGMNQPQHF
TRBV6-5	-	TRBJ2-2	-	TGTGCCAGCAGTTACTCCCGGGTGGCCGCCGGGGAGCTGTTTTTT	CASSYSRVAAGELFF
TRBV28	-	TRBJ1-2	-	TGTGCCAGCAGTTTATCGGTCTATGGCTACACCTTC	CASSLSVYGYTF
TRBV19	TRBD2	TRBJ2-1	-	TGTGCCACCACAATAGCGGGGGGCTCGTCCAATGAGCAGTTCTTC	CATTIAGGSSNEQFF
TRBV7-6	-	TRBJ2-4	-	TGTGCCAGCAGCTTAGGTCGTGGAGGCCGCAAAAACATTCAGTACTTC	CASSLGRGGRKNIQYF
TRBV6-5	-	TRBJ1-5	-	TGTGCCAGCAGTTACTACAGGGCGGGTCAGCCCCAGCATTTT	CASSYYRAGQPQHF
TRBV14	TRBD2	TRBJ2-1	-	TGTGCCAGCCGACTAGCGGGAGGTATAAATGAGCAGTTCTTC	CASRLAGGINEQFF
TRBV2	-	TRBJ1-2	-	TGTGCCAGCAGTGAATCGGGACTGGACTATGGCTACACCTTC	CASSESGLDYGYTF
TRBV28	-	TRBJ2-7	-	TGTGCCAGCAGTTTACTCCGAGGGGGCTCCTACGAGCAGTACTTC	CASSLLRGGSYEQYF
TRBV27	TRBD1	TRBJ1-1	-	TGTGCCAGCAGTTCACAGACAGGGGACACTGAAGCTTTCTTT	CASSSQTGDTEAFF
TRBV28	-	TRBJ2-1	once	TGTGCCAGCAGTGGATTCATAGCCCTTTCGGGGAATGAGCAGTTCTTC	CASSGFIALSGNEQFF
TRBV3-1/TRBV3-2	-	TRBJ1-1	-	TGTGCCAGCAGCCAAGTCTATCCGGGGGACACTGAAGCTTTCTTT	CASSQVYPGDTEAFF
TRBV19	-	TRBJ1-2	-	TGTCGGGGCTATGGCTACACCTTC	CRGYGYTF
TRBV7-8	-	TRBJ2-5	-	TGTGCCAGCAGCTACAGGGGGGGAGAGACCCAGTACTTC	CASSYRGGETQYF
TRBV5-4	-	TRBJ1-2	-	TGTGCCAGCAGTCCTGAGGTGGCGGACTATGGCTACACCTTC	CASSPEVADYGYTF